This T cell receptor beta chain was recorded in a study of regulatory T cells in long-lasting Graves disease. This clonotype was counted only a few times. Antigen: not known. Time point meaning: newly diagnosed GD, antithyroid drugs for less than 3 months. Preparation of the TCR library used RNA extracted from PBMCs. Broader study findings: Those with persistent Graves' had less TCR diversity than newly diagnosed patients.

Building the TCR beta libraries relied on iRepertoire HTBI primers, and CDR3 regions underwent Arm-PCR. Original processing methods: Among the samples, around 61 TRBV and 14 to 15 TRBJ segments were identified. Via MiXCR, TCRdb re-called the multiplex PCR reads, giving one row per CDR3 protein. TCRdb's processing, not the authors' own work, is the source of the V and J calls. The sample shows roughly 420,000 distinct CDR3 sequences, approximately 16% of them seen only once. There are 15 residues in the CDR3. V lost 0 bases, J lost 6 bases, and 15 bases lay in between. Germline-derived CDR1 and CDR2 are LGHNA and YSLEER. This sample was also put to use in a study of T cells in Graves' hyperthyroidism and ophthalmopathy. From that second work: It was a median around 6 months before onset that the model predicted ophthalmopathy.

The sequence came from a woman between 18 and 29 years old with Graves disease. This chain connects TRBV4-3 to TRBJ2-7; D ambiguous. Source: peripheral blood mononuclear cells (PBMCs), taken at new diagnosis, from a patient treated with antithyroid drugs. The CDR3 protein is CASSQEPHMPREQYF. CDR3 DNA: TGCGCCAGCAGCCAAGAACCGCACATGCCCCGCGAGCAGTACTTC.